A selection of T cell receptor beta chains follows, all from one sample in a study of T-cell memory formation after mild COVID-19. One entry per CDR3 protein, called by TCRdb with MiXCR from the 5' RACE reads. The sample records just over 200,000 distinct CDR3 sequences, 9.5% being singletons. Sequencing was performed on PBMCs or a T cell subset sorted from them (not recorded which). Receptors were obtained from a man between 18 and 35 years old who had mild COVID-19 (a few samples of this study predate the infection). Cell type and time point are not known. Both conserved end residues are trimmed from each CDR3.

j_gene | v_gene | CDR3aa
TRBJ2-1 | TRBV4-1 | ASSPEGLAGVTDNEQF
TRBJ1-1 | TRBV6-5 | ASSSKTGWVTEAF
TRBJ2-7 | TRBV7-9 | ASSLRTTYEQY
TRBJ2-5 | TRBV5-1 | ASKRGDRAQETQY
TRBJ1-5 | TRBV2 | ASNSPTGGRQPQH
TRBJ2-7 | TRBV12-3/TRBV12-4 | ASGTRPLREQY
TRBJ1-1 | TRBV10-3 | AISESVLLNTEAF
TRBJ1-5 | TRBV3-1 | ASSHTGDSNQPQH
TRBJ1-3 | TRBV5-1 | ASSLVGPGNTIY
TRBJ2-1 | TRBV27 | ASSSPRGGNNEQF